Listed here are 21 T cell receptor beta chains from one sample, sequenced in a study of blood T cell repertoires in COVID-19. Data came from immunoSEQ multiplex PCR; TCRdb stores just in-frame clones and leaves some out. The sample lists about 330,000 clones, about 92% occurring once. The sequencing input was PBMCs or T cells enriched from blood (not recorded which). These receptors came from a woman in her 30s who had recovered from COVID-19.

The J gene is TRBJ1-6, the V gene TRBV19; tentatively, D is TRBD1 (5 bases). The germline CDR1 and CDR2 sequences are LNHDA and SQIVND (reference sequence). The CDR3 is made up of 15 amino acids. Trimming shortened V by 8 bases and J by 4 bases, and 15 bases separated the two germline ends. The CDR3 is CASCAGFGYNSPLHF. The DNA for the CDR3 is TGTGCCAGTTGCGCAGGGTTTGGGTATAATTCACCCCTCCACTTT.

V usage is TRBV5-6 and J usage is TRBJ1-5; D gene unclear. The germline V gene has CDR1 SGHDT and CDR2 YYEEEE. The V and J ends lost 3 bases and 7 bases respectively, with 8 bases between them. This CDR3 is 12 amino acids long. The DNA of the CDR3 is TGTGCCAGCAGCTCAGGCTGGCAGCCCCAGCATTTT. Translated, it gives CASSSGWQPQHF.

The rearrangement uses TRBV5-5 and TRBJ1-6, with D maybe TRBD1 (6 bases). Germline CDR1 is SGHKS and CDR2 is YYEKEE (reference sequence). V was pared by 1 base and J by 0 bases, with 8 bases between. This CDR3 comprises 16 residues. The CDR3 DNA follows: TGTGCCAGCAGCTTGCAGGGGAGCTCCTATAATTCACCCCTCCACTTT. Residues: CASSLQGSSYNSPLHF.

The gene calls are TRBV5-5 and TRBJ1-5; a possible D gene is TRBD1 (6 bases). V was cut by 4 bases and J by 6 bases, with 14 bases left in between. Germline V gives CDR1 SGHKS, CDR2 YYEKEE (reference sequence). The CDR3 extends over 14 amino acids. The CDR3 here is CASSPQGFGQPQHF. The CDR3 DNA is TGTGCCAGCAGCCCACAGGGTTTCGGTCAGCCCCAGCATTTT.

This chain connects TRBV9 to TRBJ1-2; perhaps TRBD1 as D (5 bases). This CDR3 region has 12 residues. V was trimmed by 0 bases and J by 6 bases, leaving 6 bases between them. Germline CDR1 and CDR2: SGDLS and YYNGEE. The CDR3 region is CASSVGTHGYTF. The CDR3 DNA reads as TGTGCCAGCAGCGTAGGGACACATGGCTACACCTTC.

The gene calls are TRBV5-6 and TRBJ1-6, with a tentative D call TRBD1 (5 bases). The V gene's germline CDR1 is SGHDT and CDR2 YYEEEE. The CDR3 totals 13 residues. Trimming shortened V by 0 bases and J by 13 bases, and 11 bases separated the two germline ends. The CDR3 sequence is CASSLVTGTPLHF. The CDR3 DNA follows: TGTGCCAGCAGCTTGGTGACGGGGACTCCCCTCCACTTT.

The V gene is TRBV28, the J gene TRBJ1-5, with D possibly matching TRBD1 (5 bases). Germline V gene data show CDR1 as MDHEN and CDR2 as SYDVKM. The V end was cut by 1 base, the J end by 0 bases, with 10 bases between. This CDR3 has 16 amino acids. The CDR3 region is CASSLLTVLSNQPQHF. CDR3 in DNA: TGTGCCAGCAGTTTATTGACAGTTCTTAGCAATCAGCCCCAGCATTTT.

The rearrangement links TRBV24-1 to TRBJ2-4; D gene unclear. V was shortened by 1 base and J by 5 bases, with 5 bases between the two germline ends. CDR1 KGHDR and CDR2 SFDVKD come from the germline V gene. The length of the CDR3 is 13 residues. Here the CDR3 reads CATSDFPENIQYF. The CDR3 DNA follows: TGTGCCACCAGTGATTTTCCTGAAAACATTCAGTACTTC.

The chain employs TRBV12-5 and TRBJ1-2; D is possibly TRBD1 (5 bases). The CDR3 covers 14 residues. CDR1 LGHNT and CDR2 FRNRAP come from the germline V gene. V was clipped by 5 bases and J by 4 bases, with 14 bases between them. CDR3 bases: TGTGCTAGTGGTCCGTACCGACAGTTCTATGGCTACACCTTC. Encoded protein: CASGPYRQFYGYTF.

The rearrangement joins TRBV4-2 to TRBJ2-7; 8 positions match TRBD2. The CDR3 totals 15 residues. In germline, CDR1 is LGHNA, CDR2 YNFKEQ. Unmatched junction bases numbered 11, after V lost 1 base and J lost 9 bases. In DNA, the CDR3 is TGTGCCAGCAGCCAAGTTCCGAGCGGGAGAGGGGGGCAGTACTTC. Translation: CASSQVPSGRGGQYF.

The CDR3 coding sequence is TGTGCCAGCAGCAAGACAGGGGGGGGGACTGAAGCTTTCTTT. Protein product: CASSKTGGGTEAFF. The rearrangement joins TRBV5-5 to TRBJ1-1; 9 bases map to TRBD1. The germline CDR1 and CDR2 sequences are SGHKS and YYEKEE (reference sequence). V lost 4 bases to trimming and J lost 5 bases; unmatched junction nucleotides: 6. The length of the CDR3 is 14 residues.

The chain combines TRBV28 with TRBJ1-6; the D gene is possibly TRBD1 (5 bases). The CDR3 extends over 15 amino acids. V was cut by 0 bases and J by 7 bases, with 10 bases left in between. The germline V gene has CDR1 MDHEN and CDR2 SYDVKM. The CDR3 reads CASSLWYRKNSPLHF. The CDR3 DNA follows: TGTGCCAGCAGTTTATGGTACAGGAAGAATTCACCCCTCCACTTT.

The chain joins TRBV11-3 to TRBJ1-6, with 7 positions matching TRBD1. The CDR3 consists of 15 residues. V dropped 2 bases and J dropped 7; count of bases not matched to a gene: 5. CDR1 is SGHNT and CDR2 is YENEEA in the germline V gene. In nucleotides, the CDR3 is TGTGCCAGCAGCTTATCGACAGGGTTGAATTCACCCCTCCACTTT. It yields the protein CASSLSTGLNSPLHF.

The rearrangement uses TRBV5-1 and TRBJ2-5, with D perhaps TRBD2 (6 bases). CDR1 is SGHRS and CDR2 is YFSETQ in the germline V gene. Between the trimmed V and J ends, which lost 7 bases and 1 base, there was a span of 17 bases. CDR3 length: 15 residues. As DNA, the CDR3 is TGCGCCAGCTTGGCTGGGGGACTCCCCCAAGAGACCCAGTACTTC. It codes for CASLAGGLPQETQYF.

The V and J genes are TRBV28 and TRBJ2-7; D uncertain. Trimming cost V 3 bases and J 3 bases, with 12 bases left between them. CDR1 and CDR2 from the germline V gene are MDHEN and SYDVKM. The CDR3 consists of 14 residues. The CDR3 DNA reads as TGTGCCAGCAGTTTGCGGCCGGCCGGCTACGAGCAGTACTTC. Its translation is CASSLRPAGYEQYF.

The V gene is TRBV5-6, the J gene TRBJ2-7; 7 positions match TRBD1. In germline, CDR1 is SGHDT, CDR2 YYEEEE. V lost 4 bases to trimming and J lost 1 base; unmatched junction nucleotides: 2. This CDR3 is 13 amino acids long. In nucleotides, the CDR3 is TGTGCCAGCAGCCCGGGACAGTCCTACGAGCAGTACTTC. Translating gives CASSPGQSYEQYF.

The chain employs TRBV18 and TRBJ2-7; the match to TRBD1 covers 8 bases. The CDR3 runs 14 residues. Looked up from germline, CDR1 is KGHSH and CDR2 is LQKENI. V lost 4 bases to trimming and J lost 6 bases; unmatched junction nucleotides: 8. CDR3 in amino acids: CASSRAGGGSEQYF. CDR3 nucleotides: TGTGCCAGCTCACGCGCAGGGGGCGGAAGCGAGCAGTACTTC.

This chain uses TRBV15 with TRBJ1-3; no clear D gene. In germline, CDR1 is LNHNV, CDR2 YYDKDF (reference sequence). V shed 0 bases and J shed 2 bases, with 5 bases lying between them. The CDR3 extends over 14 amino acids. The CDR3 coding sequence is TGTGCCACCAGCAGAGATCCTGCTGGAAACACCATATATTTT. Protein sequence: CATSRDPAGNTIYF.

The V gene is TRBV6-2 or TRBV6-3, the J gene TRBJ1-6, with TRBD1 matching over 7 bases. With V trimmed by 5 bases and J by 0 bases, 1 base remained unmatched. The CDR3 spans 15 residues. Germline V lookup: CDR1 MNHEY, CDR2 SVGEGT. CDR3 bases: TGTGCCAGCAGTCCAGGGGGCTCCTATAATTCACCCCTCCACTTT. Amino acids: CASSPGGSYNSPLHF.

The V and J genes are TRBV24-1 and TRBJ2-1, with D hard to call. Trimming removed 5 bases from V and 7 bases from J, with 11 bases in between. CDR1 and CDR2 from the germline V gene are KGHDR and SFDVKD. CDR3 length equals 13 residues. The CDR3 DNA reads TGTGCCACCAGTGGCCTGCGGCGAAATGAGCAGTTCTTC. As protein: CATSGLRRNEQFF.

The chain links TRBV7-3 to TRBJ2-1, with D hard to call. The germline gives CDR1 SGHTA, CDR2 FQGTGA. CDR3 length: 13 amino acids. V shed 2 bases and J shed 6 bases, with 8 bases lying between them. The CDR3 spells CASSLGPGNEQFF. CDR3 DNA sequence: TGTGCCAGCAGCTTAGGGCCCGGCAATGAGCAGTTCTTC.